This T cell receptor (beta chain) was captured in a study of T cells in localized non-small cell lung cancer. This clone was counted a few times. Its antigen remains unidentified. Findings and caveats of the study: Of the tissues analyzed, uninvolved adjacent lung showed maximal T cell clonality, greater than tumor. A higher density of T cells in blood coincided with extended overall survival.

CDR3 length equals 17 residues. With 0 bases clipped from V and 4 bases from J, the junction kept 8 bases outside the gene matches. CDR1 and CDR2 from the germline V gene are LGHNA and YSLEER. Here immunoSEQ multiplex PCR was the method, and the copy in TCRdb shows in-frame clones only, minus some. Seen here are around 30,000 clones, roughly 92% observed once, and the top ten hold around 0.73%. The source material was peripheral blood, sampled before any cancer treatment. The V and J genes are TRBV4-3 and TRBJ2-2; TRBD1 matches at 7 bases. This TCR was recovered from a woman aged 35-70 years with stage I lung adenocarcinoma. CDR3 region: CASSQDPTGPGTGELFF. For the CDR3, the DNA is TGCGCCAGCAGCCAAGACCCGACAGGGCCGGGCACCGGGGAGCTGTTTTTT.